The entry that follows covers one T cell receptor (beta chain) sequence. Its antigen is undetermined. The data were taken from a study of cytomegalovirus exposure and HLA in healthy donors. Study-level points and caveats: Presence/absence comparisons presumed near-even sequencing depth among donors. In vitro confirmation showed a few CMV-associated chains to be CMV antigen specific. Sequencing likely generated an artifact that appeared as a cluster of highly shared sequence variants.

The V end lost 0 bases, the J end lost 8 bases, and 19 bases lay between the germline ends. Per the germline V gene, CDR1 is LNHDA and CDR2 is SQIVND (reference sequence). CDR3 length: 16 amino acids. The PCR contained 60 Vbeta and 13 Jbeta primers. Clones were read by immunoSEQ multiplex PCR, and TCRdb kept only the in-frame ones, dropping some. The top ten hold around 7.4% of the sample, which has 55,000 to 80,000 clones, approximately 72% seen once. Input material: PBMCs. The sequence derives from a woman in her twenties or thirties in good health and CMV-seropositive. This chain links TRBV19 with TRBJ1-2; D might be TRBD1 (5 bases). DNA for the CDR3: TGTGCCAGTAGTATAGATCTGCCTGACAGCCCAGGGGGCTACACCTTC. Translation: CASSIDLPDSPGGYTF.